The entry below describes one T cell receptor beta chain. Its antigen remains unidentified. The source of the sample is a study of CD8+ T cells in alopecia areata. The sample's treatment: oral pan-JAK inhibitor, 5-10 mg twice daily. Alopecia areata patients provided lesional scalp punch biopsies and peripheral blood. T lymphocytes (CD4+ and CD8+) were sorted from PBMCs. Extracted RNA was reverse transcribed, and the resulting cDNA served as sequencing template. Using immunoSEQ multiplex PCR, the repertoire was profiled, and TCRdb retains in-frame clones only, with some absent. In the table there are 170,000 or so clones, approximately 65% of which are singletons. The CDR3 covers 12 residues. V was shortened by 0 bases and J by 4 bases, with 3 bases between the two germline ends. The germline gives CDR1 SGHNT, CDR2 YYREEE (reference sequence). Regarding the study as a whole: During tofacitinib treatment, many expanded lesional clones remained in scalp and blood.

This sample comprised CD4+ T cells sorted from blood, obtained at week 4, from a patient treated with tofacitinib. The TCR sequence derives from a human donor with alopecia areata. The chain carries TRBV5-4 and TRBJ2-3; D not certain. CDR3 sequence reads: CASSLVPDTQYF. The CDR3, as DNA: TGTGCCAGCAGCTTGGTTCCAGATACGCAGTATTTT.